The rows below give T cell receptor beta chains drawn from one sample of a study of cytomegalovirus exposure and HLA in healthy donors. Measured with immunoSEQ multiplex PCR; TCRdb has only the in-frame clones, and not every one. The data show about 56,000 clones, 90% to 95% seen once. Sample: PBMCs. The receptors were sampled from a man aged 18 to 29 in good health and CMV-seronegative. Both conserved end residues are part of each CDR3. D genes are given only for firm matches. Only some rows state a clone size, as once, few, many or a class for expanded clones.

CDR3nt	CDR3aa	abundance	d_gene	v_gene	j_gene
TGTGCCAGCAGCTCCTTACCCGGGACAGGGGGCTCTGGAAACACCATATATTTT	CASSSLPGTGGSGNTIYF	-	TRBD1	TRBV11-2	TRBJ1-3
TGTGCCATCGGGAGGGGACAGGGTGGAGAGACCCAGTACTTC	CAIGRGQGGETQYF	-	TRBD1	TRBV10-3	TRBJ2-5
TGTGCCAGCAGCCTGGAATTAGCGGGAGGAGAGCAGTACTTC	CASSLELAGGEQYF	-	TRBD2	TRBV5-4	TRBJ2-7
TGCGCCAGCAGTTTAGAGGCCACCTACGAGCAGTACTTC	CASSLEATYEQYF	-	-	TRBV5-1	TRBJ2-7
TGTGCCAGCAGCTTAGGGGGCAACTATGGCTACACCTTC	CASSLGGNYGYTF	-	-	TRBV11-2	TRBJ1-2
TGTGCCAGCAGCTTGCGGACTAGCGGGAGGGTACGTAACGAGCAGTACTTC	CASSLRTSGRVRNEQYF	-	TRBD2	TRBV7-2	TRBJ2-7
TGTGCCAGCAGTTACTCAGTCGTCGCCGGGGACTATGGCTACACCTTC	CASSYSVVAGDYGYTF	-	-	TRBV6-5	TRBJ1-2
TGTGCCAGCTCAGACGGGACAGTTGCAACTAATGAAAAACTGTTTTTT	CASSDGTVATNEKLFF	-	TRBD1	TRBV18	TRBJ1-4
TGTGCCAGCAGACGCGGACAGGGCTCGGGCTATGGCTACACCTTC	CASRRGQGSGYGYTF	-	TRBD1	TRBV2	TRBJ1-2
TGCGCCAGCAGCCCCGGGGGTGGATTAGAAGAGACCCAGTACTTC	CASSPGGGLEETQYF	-	-	TRBV5-1	TRBJ2-5
TGTGCCAGCAGCTTAGACAGGGGCTCCTACAATGAGCAGTTCTTC	CASSLDRGSYNEQFF	-	TRBD1	TRBV7-2	TRBJ2-1
TGTGCCAGCAGCTTAGGTCCAGGGGGGAAGACTGAAGCTTTCTTT	CASSLGPGGKTEAFF	-	TRBD1	TRBV7-9	TRBJ1-1
TGTGCCAGCGAGTTGGGACAGAGCAATCAGCCCCAGCATTTT	CASELGQSNQPQHF	-	TRBD1	TRBV2	TRBJ1-5
TGCGCCAGCAGCGTCGCCGCCGGGACAGGGAAGAACACTGAAGCTTTCTTT	CASSVAAGTGKNTEAFF	-	TRBD1	TRBV5-1	TRBJ1-1
TGCGCCAGCAGCAAATACCGCGGGGATACGCAGTATTTT	CASSKYRGDTQYF	-	-	TRBV4-1	TRBJ2-3
TGTGCCAGCAGCATTGGGACTAGCGGGAGTTACGAGCAGTACTTC	CASSIGTSGSYEQYF	-	TRBD2	TRBV7-2	TRBJ2-7
TGTGCCAGCAGCAAAAGGCCGGGACAGACAGATACGCAGTATTTT	CASSKRPGQTDTQYF	-	-	TRBV21-1	TRBJ2-3
TGCGCCAGCAGCCATTGGGACTCGAACGAGCAGTACTTC	CASSHWDSNEQYF	-	-	TRBV4-1	TRBJ2-7
TGCGCCAGCAGTGAACCCGGGACTATACGCGATGAGCAGTTCTTC	CASSEPGTIRDEQFF	-	TRBD2	TRBV10-2	TRBJ2-1
TGCGCCAGCAGCCAAGACCCAGACTACGAGCAGTACTTC	CASSQDPDYEQYF	-	-	TRBV4-3	TRBJ2-7
TGTGCCAGCAGCCCGATTCCCCCGAGAGGCTACACCTTC	CASSPIPPRGYTF	-	-	TRBV7-8	TRBJ1-2
TGTGCCAGCAGTTTGACTAGCGGGAGCTCCTACGAGCAGTACTTC	CASSLTSGSSYEQYF	-	TRBD2	TRBV28	TRBJ2-7
TGCGCCAGCACCAAGACAGTGATCAACTCTGGGGCCAACGTCCTGACTTTC	CASTKTVINSGANVLTF	-	-	TRBV5-1	TRBJ2-6
TGTGCCAGTAGTAAGACGGGAGCAGGGGCCAACGTCCTGACTTTC	CASSKTGAGANVLTF	-	-	TRBV19	TRBJ2-6
TGTGCCAGCAGACCAACAGGGATCCCAGATACGCAGTATTTT	CASRPTGIPDTQYF	once	-	TRBV5-6	TRBJ2-3
TGTGCCAGCAGTCGGGGTGACCAGGCGAATCAGCCCCAGCATTTT	CASSRGDQANQPQHF	-	-	TRBV27	TRBJ1-5
TGCGCCAGCAGTGAGGGGGGGGCAGATACGCAGTATTTT	CASSEGGADTQYF	-	TRBD2	TRBV10-2	TRBJ2-3
TGCGCCAGCAGCAAGGGACAGAAAAGCAATCAGCCCCAGCATTTT	CASSKGQKSNQPQHF	-	TRBD1	TRBV10-2	TRBJ1-5
TGTGCCAGCAGTCGTGGGACTAGCGGGGGGAAGTACTTC	CASSRGTSGGKYF	-	TRBD2	TRBV27	TRBJ2-7
TGCGCCAGCAGCATGACAGGTAGCAATGGCTACACCTTC	CASSMTGSNGYTF	-	-	TRBV5-1	TRBJ1-2
TGTGCCAGTAGTATAAGAACTAGATTCACAGATACGCAGTATTTT	CASSIRTRFTDTQYF	-	-	TRBV19	TRBJ2-3
TGTGCCAGCAAAGGAGGGCCGGCCTACGAGCAGTACTTC	CASKGGPAYEQYF	few	-	TRBV21-1	TRBJ2-7
TGTGCCAGCTCCTACCTGACTAGCGCCGGGGAGCTGTTTTTT	CASSYLTSAGELFF	once	TRBD2	TRBV27	TRBJ2-2
TGTGCCAGCAGGCCGGGTGGGGGGAACTATGGCTACACCTTC	CASRPGGGNYGYTF	-	-	TRBV27	TRBJ1-2
TGTGCCAGCAGCCCCCGACAGGGGGCCCACGAGCAGTACTTC	CASSPRQGAHEQYF	-	TRBD1	TRBV9	TRBJ2-7
TGCAGCGGGGGACAGCTTGGCACAGATACGCAGTATTTT	CSGGQLGTDTQYF	-	TRBD1	TRBV29-1	TRBJ2-3
TGTGCCACCAGCACTGGACAGGGACTTACCGGGGAGCTGTTTTTT	CATSTGQGLTGELFF	-	TRBD1	TRBV15	TRBJ2-2